This entry features one T cell receptor (beta chain) sequence. This record belongs to a study of blood T cell repertoires in COVID-19. Study at large: Some COVID-19 samples were acute and others convalescent; all came from the United States, Italy and Spain. The cDNA or gDNA used as material had been derived from T cells, B-cell-depleted T cells, or PBMCs.

How the authors handled the data: Amplification of reference gene primers provided the estimated nucleated cell counts. Sequencing used immunoSEQ multiplex PCR; TCRdb keeps in-frame clones, though not all of them. That table gives V, J and clone size, and the DNA gave D and trimming. The data contain around 70,000 clones, around 88% of them seen just once; the ten biggest clones take up roughly 2.1%. The sequence derives from a woman older than 75 with active or convalescent COVID-19. The sequenced material came from peripheral blood.

CDR3 protein: CASSPGASETGELFF. Here the CDR3 DNA reads TGTGCCAGCTCACCCGGAGCTAGCGAAACCGGGGAGCTGTTTTTT. The chain couples TRBV18 to TRBJ2-2, with TRBD2 as a possible D gene (6 bases). V dropped 3 bases and J dropped 5 bases, with 13 bases sitting between them. The CDR3 is 15 amino acids. Germline-derived CDR1 and CDR2 are KGHSH and LQKENI.